This T cell receptor beta chain was sequenced during a study of neurological immune-mediated disorders. Synthesis of cDNA was carried out by template-switch 5'RACE. The reaction used 10-nucleotide random UMIs. Via MiXCR, TCRdb re-called the 5' RACE reads, giving one row per CDR3 protein. Here the sample spans about 120,000 distinct CDR3 sequences, more than 2.5% being singletons. This clonotype was observed many times. The target antigen is unknown. The unsorted libraries were produced from 2 million PBMCs held at -80 C. Broader study findings: Sharing of CDR3 amino acid sequences among expanded clones across subjects was absent, suggesting private repertoires in all groups. HTLV-1-associated myelopathy had the most TCR clonal expansion, while multiple sclerosis had the least, a level that fell below healthy controls.

Germline assignment: CDR1 SGHRS and CDR2 YFSETQ. Trimming took 4 bases from V and 3 from J, leaving 13 bases between them. This CDR3 region has 14 residues. This chain uses TRBV5-1 with TRBJ1-1; possible D gene TRBD1, 6 bases. Sequenced input: PBMCs. This receptor was identified in a woman aged 25 to 39 with multiple sclerosis. Here the CDR3 reads CASSLQGWDTEAFF. The CDR3 DNA is TGCGCCAGCAGCCTACAGGGATGGGACACTGAAGCTTTCTTT. Full variable domain (rest looked up from reference TRBV5-1 and TRBJ1-1): KAGVTQTPRYLIKTRGQQVTLSCSPISGHRSVSWYQQTPGQGLQFLFEYFSETQRNKGNFPGRFSGRQFSNSRSEMNVSTLELGDSALYLCASSLQGWDTEAFFGQGTRLTVV.